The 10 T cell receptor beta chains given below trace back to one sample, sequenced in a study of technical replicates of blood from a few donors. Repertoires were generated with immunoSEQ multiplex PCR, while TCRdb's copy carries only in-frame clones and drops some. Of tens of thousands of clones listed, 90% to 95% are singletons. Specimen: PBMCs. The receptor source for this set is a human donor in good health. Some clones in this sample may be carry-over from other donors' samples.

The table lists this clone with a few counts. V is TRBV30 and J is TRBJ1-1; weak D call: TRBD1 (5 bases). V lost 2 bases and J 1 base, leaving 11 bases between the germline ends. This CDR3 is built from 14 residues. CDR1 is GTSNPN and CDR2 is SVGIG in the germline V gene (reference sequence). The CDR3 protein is CAWSPGLSNTEAFF. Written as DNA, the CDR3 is TGTGCCTGGAGTCCGGGACTCTCGAACACTGAAGCTTTCTTT.

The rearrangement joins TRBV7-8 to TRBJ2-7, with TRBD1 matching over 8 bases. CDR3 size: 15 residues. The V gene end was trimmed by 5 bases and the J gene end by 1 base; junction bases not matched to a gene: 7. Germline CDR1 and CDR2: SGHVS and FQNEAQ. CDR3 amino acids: CASSRRTGRSYEQYF. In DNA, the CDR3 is TGTGCCAGCAGCCGTCGGACAGGGAGGTCCTACGAGCAGTACTTC. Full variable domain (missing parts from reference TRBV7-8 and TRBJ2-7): GAGVSQSPRYKVAKRGQDVALRCDPISGHVSLFWYQQALGQGPEFLTYFQNEAQLDKSGLPSDRFFAERPEGSVSTLKIQRTQQEDSAVYLCASSRRTGRSYEQYFGPGTRLTVT.

The CDR3 region has the DNA TGCACCAGCAGCCAGGGGGACAGGGGTGGACAGCCCCAGCATTTT. This encodes CTSSQGDRGGQPQHF. The V gene is TRBV1, the J gene TRBJ1-5; TRBD1 reflects the table's D call only, with no check against the DNA. TRBV1 is noted as a pseudogene. The CDR3 is 15 amino acids.

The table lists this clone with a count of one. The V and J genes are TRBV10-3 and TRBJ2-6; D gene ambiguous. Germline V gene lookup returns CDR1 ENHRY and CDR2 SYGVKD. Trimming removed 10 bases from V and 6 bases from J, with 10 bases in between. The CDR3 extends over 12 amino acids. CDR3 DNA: TGTGCCACCTCGCGTGAGGCCAACGTCCTGACTTTC. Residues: CATSREANVLTF.

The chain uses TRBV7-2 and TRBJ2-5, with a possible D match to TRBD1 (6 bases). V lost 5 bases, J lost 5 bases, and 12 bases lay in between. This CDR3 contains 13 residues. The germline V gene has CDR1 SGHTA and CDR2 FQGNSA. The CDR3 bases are TGTGCCAGCAGCGCCTTCAGGGGTGAGACCCAGTACTTC. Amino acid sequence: CASSAFRGETQYF.

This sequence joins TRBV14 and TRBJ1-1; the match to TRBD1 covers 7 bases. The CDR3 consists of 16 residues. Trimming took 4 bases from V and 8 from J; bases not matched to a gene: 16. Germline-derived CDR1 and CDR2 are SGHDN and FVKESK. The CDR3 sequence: CASSLSGGTGRKEAFF. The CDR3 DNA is TGTGCCAGCAGCCTATCAGGGGGAACAGGCCGCAAGGAAGCTTTCTTT. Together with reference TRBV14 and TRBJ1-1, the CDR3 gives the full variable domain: EAGVTQFPSHSVIEKGQTVTLRCDPISGHDNLYWYRRVMGKEIKFLLHFVKESKQDESGMPNNRFLAERTGGTYSTLKVQPAELEDSGVYFCASSLSGGTGRKEAFFGQGTRLTVV.

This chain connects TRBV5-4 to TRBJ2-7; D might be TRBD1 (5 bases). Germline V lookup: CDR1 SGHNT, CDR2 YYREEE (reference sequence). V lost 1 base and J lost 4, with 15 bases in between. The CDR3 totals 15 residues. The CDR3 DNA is TGTGCCAGCAGCTTGTGGAGCCAGGGAATTTACGAGCAGTACTTC. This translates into CASSLWSQGIYEQYF. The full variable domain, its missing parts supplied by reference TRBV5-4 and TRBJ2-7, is ETGVTQSPTHLIKTRGQQVTLRCSSQSGHNTVSWYQQALGQGPQFIFQYYREEENGRGNFPPRFSGLQFPNYSSELNVNALELDDSALYLCASSLWSQGIYEQYFGPGTRLTVT.

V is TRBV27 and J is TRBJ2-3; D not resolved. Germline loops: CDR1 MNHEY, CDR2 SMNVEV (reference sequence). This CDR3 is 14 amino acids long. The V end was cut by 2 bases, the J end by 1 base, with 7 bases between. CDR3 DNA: TGTGCCAGCAGTTTAGACCTAGGCACAGATACGCAGTATTTT. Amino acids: CASSLDLGTDTQYF.

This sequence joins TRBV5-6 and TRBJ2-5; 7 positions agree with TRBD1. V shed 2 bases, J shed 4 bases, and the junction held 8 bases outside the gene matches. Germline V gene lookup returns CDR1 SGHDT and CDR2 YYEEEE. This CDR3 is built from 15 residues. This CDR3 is CASSFRGTGAETQYF. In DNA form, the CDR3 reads TGTGCCAGCAGCTTCAGGGGTACAGGGGCAGAGACCCAGTACTTC.

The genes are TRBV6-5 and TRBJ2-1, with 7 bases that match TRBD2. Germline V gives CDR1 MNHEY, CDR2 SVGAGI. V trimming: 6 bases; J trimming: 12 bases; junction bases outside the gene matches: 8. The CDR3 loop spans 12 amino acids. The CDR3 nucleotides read TGTGCCAGCAGCCAAGCCGGGGGGTGGCAGTTCTTC. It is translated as CASSQAGGWQFF.